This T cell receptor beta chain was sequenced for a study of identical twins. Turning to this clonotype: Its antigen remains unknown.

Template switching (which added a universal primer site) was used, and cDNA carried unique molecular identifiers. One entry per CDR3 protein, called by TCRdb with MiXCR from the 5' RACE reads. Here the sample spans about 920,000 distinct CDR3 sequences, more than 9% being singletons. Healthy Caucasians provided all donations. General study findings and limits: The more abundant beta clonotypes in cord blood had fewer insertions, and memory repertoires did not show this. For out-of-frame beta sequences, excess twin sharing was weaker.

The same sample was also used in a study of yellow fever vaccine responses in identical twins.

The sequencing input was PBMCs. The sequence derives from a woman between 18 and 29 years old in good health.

CDR3 protein: CAISTGYEQYF. CDR3 nucleotides: TGTGCCATCTCGACAGGATACGAGCAGTACTTC. This chain links TRBV10-3 with TRBJ2-7; maybe TRBD1 (6 bases). Germline V lookup: CDR1 ENHRY, CDR2 SYGVKD. The CDR3 has 11 residues. With 8 bases removed from V and 4 bases from J, the gap between germline ends came to 9 bases.